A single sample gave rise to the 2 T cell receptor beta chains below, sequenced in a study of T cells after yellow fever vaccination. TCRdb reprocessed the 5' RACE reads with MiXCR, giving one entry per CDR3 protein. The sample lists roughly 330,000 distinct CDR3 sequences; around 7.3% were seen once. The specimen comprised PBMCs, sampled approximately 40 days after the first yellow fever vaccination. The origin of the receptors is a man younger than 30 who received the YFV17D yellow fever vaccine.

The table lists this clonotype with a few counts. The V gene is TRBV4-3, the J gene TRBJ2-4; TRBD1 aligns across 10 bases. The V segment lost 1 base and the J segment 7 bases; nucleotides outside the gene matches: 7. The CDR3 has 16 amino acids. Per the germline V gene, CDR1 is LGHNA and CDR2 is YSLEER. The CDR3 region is CASSQGGTGAGNIQYF. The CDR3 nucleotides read TGCGCCAGCAGCCAAGGGGGGACAGGGGCAGGGAACATTCAGTACTTC.

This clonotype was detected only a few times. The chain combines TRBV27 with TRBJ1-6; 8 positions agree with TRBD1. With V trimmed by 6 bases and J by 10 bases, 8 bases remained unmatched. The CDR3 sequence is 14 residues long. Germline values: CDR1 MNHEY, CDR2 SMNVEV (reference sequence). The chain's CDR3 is CASSRGQVNSPLHF. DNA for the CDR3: TGTGCCAGCAGCCGGGGACAGGTTAACTCACCCCTCCACTTT.